Sequencing of this T cell receptor (beta chain) was carried out in a study of PD-1 blockade in classical Hodgkin lymphoma (dated by TCRdb to the early 2020s). Regarding the study in general: Nivolumab dosing was 3 mg/kg intravenously every 2 weeks, continuing until either disease progression or unacceptable toxicity. The study used TCR beta sequencing and CyTOF to define a peripheral blood immune signature of response to PD-1 blockade in classical Hodgkin lymphoma.

The Qiagen DNeasy kit was used to extract genomic DNA from unsorted PBMCs and from the negatively selected CD4+ and CD8+ fractions. TCR beta CDR3 regions were amplified by immunoSEQ multiplex PCR using primers annealing to V and J segments. A synthetic immune receptor repertoire was used to minimize amplification bias, and remaining bias was computationally removed after sequencing. Regarding the original processing steps: Repertoire diversity was quantified as the Shannon entropy index using custom Python scripts. Unsorted, CD4+ and CD8+ repertoires were analyzed separately, except for combined analyses in which CD4+ and CD8+ sequences were merged in silico. A clone counted as expanded when the clone's frequency after treatment rose at least 2-fold relative to C1D1, and clones undetected at baseline were given a pseudocount of 0.5. Singleton clones were defined as clones with 0 or 1 copy at C1D1, and non-singleton clones were defined as clones with 2 or more copies. By matching protein sequences in sorted samples from the same patient, clones expanded in unsorted samples were annotated as CD4+, CD8+ or unknown. Diversity changes from C1D1 to C4D1 were tested in paired samples using Wilcoxon tests. TCRdb took over this immuneACCESS table, retaining in-frame rearrangements with V and J assigned. Such tables are incomplete; in checked studies, under half of the missing clones stem from an unresolved V gene, and the remainder is unexplained. That table is the source of V, J and clone size, and D and trimming were worked out from the DNA. This sample is represented by about 18,000 clones; approximately 82% of them were singletons. Under 3% of the sample lies in the top ten.

Overall study outcomes, separate from this receptor: Only a single clinical trial cohort was studied, and what caused the repertoire differences, possibly disease activity or prior therapy, remained undefined. Among trial patients, those achieving complete response had baseline diversity similar to that of newly diagnosed patients, while diversity was significantly lower in partial responders and progressors. Baseline TCR diversity was reported to be lower in newly diagnosed patients than in healthy donors, and even lower in relapsed/refractory patients. By C4D1, a significant rise was seen in CD4+ TCR diversity but not in CD8+ TCR diversity (p=0.0027 vs p=0.16), and the rise was most apparent among complete responders (p=0.02). Diversity was lower in patients who began nivolumab less than 1 year after ASCT, so these patients were left out of later analyses to avoid confounding by immune reconstitution.

The germline V gene provides CDR1 MDHEN and CDR2 SYDVKM. Here V drops 3 bases and J drops 4 bases, and the junction holds 3 bases not matched to any gene. There are 14 amino acids in the CDR3, from cysteine to phenylalanine inclusive. Left in the record is the CDR3 DNA by itself, 42 bases read in frame from the first base. In the case of this clone: Its antigen is unknown. No much larger clone exists at a distance of one base, and base qualities are not known.

This sample's time point label indicates: cycle 4 day 1 (C4D1), after 6 weeks of nivolumab. Relapse after autologous stem cell transplantation had occurred in all trial patients, and cohorts A, B and C were distinguished by prior brentuximab vedotin exposure. Using a Miltenyi CD4+ T cell isolation kit, CD4+ T cells were purified from thawed PBMCs through magnetic negative selection. The trial cohort was composed of under 70 patients with relapsed/refractory classical Hodgkin lymphoma, for whom complete response, partial response or progressive disease was recorded as best overall response. In the multi-cohort phase II CheckMate 205 trial, trial patients received single-agent nivolumab. An independent review committee assessed best overall response by applying the 2007 International Working Group response criteria. PBMCs from the trial were collected at three points: immediately before nivolumab initiation (C1D1), and during therapy at cycle 2 day 1 and cycle 4 day 1. After peripheral blood was drawn into 8 mL Vacutainer Cell Preparation Tubes, PBMCs were isolated by centrifugation and then cryopreserved. Purified CD4+ and CD8+ fractions were generated only in cases for which an additional PBMC sample was available. Magnetically labelled cells were depleted on LS columns in a quadroMACS separator, and the flow-through was collected as the purified fraction.

The material was CD4+ T cells from blood, obtained before the fourth cycle of nivolumab. This receptor was identified in a human donor with classical Hodgkin lymphoma. The rearranged segments are TRBV28 and TRBJ2-5, with 9 bases in between that match TRBD2. The CDR3 sequence is CASSFRREGETQYF. The DNA reads as follows: TGTGCCAGCAGTTTTAGGCGGGAGGGAGAGACCCAGTACTTC.